This T cell receptor beta chain was identified in a study of vaccination effects on CD4 cells after COVID-19. On this clone itself: Its antigen is unidentified.

The protocol was immunoSEQ multiplex PCR, while the TCRdb copy is restricted to in-frame clones and leaves out a portion. This table has 40,000 to 50,000 clones, more than 60% appearing once. The CDR3 spans 15 residues. In germline, CDR1 is GTSNPN, CDR2 SVGIG (reference sequence). Trimming stripped 0 bases from V and 0 bases from J, with 9 bases between. Before sequencing took place, the ViraFEST assay used viral peptide pools to expand antigen-specific CD4+ T cells. A roughly ten-day culture period preceded the isolation of CD4+ T cells. Neither prior SARS-CoV-2 infection nor positive nucleocapsid antibodies were present in the vaccine recipients. IL-2 medium took the place of half the medium on both days 3 and 7.

The sample here was CD4+ T cells from PBMCs cultured with HCoV-OC43 spike peptides, taken before COVID-19 vaccination. Subset noted: HCoV-OC43 spike overlapping peptide pool stimulation. J is TRBJ2-1 and V is TRBV30; perhaps TRBD2 as D (6 bases). The TCR was taken from a human donor who received a COVID-19 vaccine. The DNA of the CDR3 is TGTGCCTGGAGTGTTGGGGGGATCTCCTACAATGAGCAGTTCTTC. Translated: CAWSVGGISYNEQFF.